Below, 2 T cell receptor beta chains from the same sample are listed, as sequenced in a study of OX40 agonist ivuxolimab in advanced cancers. Libraries came from the immunoSEQ multiplex PCR assay. TCRdb mirrors the immuneACCESS table, restricted to in-frame sequences. Some clones are absent from its copies; in checked studies, under half trace to an unresolved V gene, and the reason for the others is unknown. This sample has 55,000 to 70,000 clones in its table, and around 90% of those were observed once. Approximately 1.3% of the sample is taken by the ten largest. The sample consisted of CD4+ or CD8+ T cells sorted from blood, taken in a trial of the OX40 agonist ivuxolimab. These receptors came from an adult with an advanced solid tumor such as melanoma, head and neck, liver or kidney cancer.

The chain has TRBV4-1 and TRBJ2-1; D may be TRBD2 (5 bases). CDR1 is MGHRA and CDR2 is YSYEKL in the germline V gene. Trimming shortened V by 5 bases and J by 3 bases, and 17 bases separated the two germline ends. The CDR3 contains 16 residues. The CDR3 DNA is TGCGCCAGCAGCTACCCTAGCCGGAACCTCTACAATGAGCAGTTCTTC. This translates into CASSYPSRNLYNEQFF.

The chain combines TRBV30 with TRBJ1-1; the D gene is possibly TRBD1 (5 bases). V shed 2 bases and J shed 2 bases, with 9 bases lying between them. Germline CDR1 is GTSNPN and CDR2 is SVGIG (reference sequence). This CDR3 contains 13 residues. CDR3: CAWSQDSNTEAFF. CDR3 coding DNA: TGTGCCTGGAGTCAAGACAGTAACACTGAAGCTTTCTTT. Full variable domain (remainder filled in from reference TRBV30 and TRBJ1-1): SQTIHQWPATLVQPVGSPLSLECTVEGTSNPNLYWYRQAAGRGLQLLFYSVGIGQISSEVPQNLSASRPQDRQFILSSKKLLLSDSGFYLCAWSQDSNTEAFFGQGTRLTVV.